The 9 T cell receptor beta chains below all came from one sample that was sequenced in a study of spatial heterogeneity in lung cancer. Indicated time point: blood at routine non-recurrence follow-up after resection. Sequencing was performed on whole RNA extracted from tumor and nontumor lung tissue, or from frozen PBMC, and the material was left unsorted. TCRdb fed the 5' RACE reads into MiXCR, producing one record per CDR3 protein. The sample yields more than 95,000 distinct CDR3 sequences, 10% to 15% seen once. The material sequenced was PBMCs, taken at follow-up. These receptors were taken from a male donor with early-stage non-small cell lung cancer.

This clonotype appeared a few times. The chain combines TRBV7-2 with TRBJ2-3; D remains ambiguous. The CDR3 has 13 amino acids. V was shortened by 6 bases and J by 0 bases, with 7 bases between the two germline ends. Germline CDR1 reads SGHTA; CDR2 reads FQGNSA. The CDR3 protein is CASSLPSTDTQYF. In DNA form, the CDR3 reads TGTGCCAGCAGTCTGCCTAGCACAGATACGCAGTATTTT.

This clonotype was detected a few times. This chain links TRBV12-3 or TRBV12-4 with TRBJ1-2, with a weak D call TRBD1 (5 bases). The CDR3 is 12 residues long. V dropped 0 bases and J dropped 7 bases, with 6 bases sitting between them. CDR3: CASSLAQGGYTF. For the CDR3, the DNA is TGTGCCAGCAGTTTAGCGCAGGGTGGCTACACCTTC.

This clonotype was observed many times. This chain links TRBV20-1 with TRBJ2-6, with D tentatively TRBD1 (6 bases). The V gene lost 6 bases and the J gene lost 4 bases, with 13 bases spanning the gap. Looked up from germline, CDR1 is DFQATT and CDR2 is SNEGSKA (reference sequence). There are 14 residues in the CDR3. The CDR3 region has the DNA TGCAGTGCACCCACAGGGTCCGGGGCCAACGTCCTGACTTTC. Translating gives CSAPTGSGANVLTF.

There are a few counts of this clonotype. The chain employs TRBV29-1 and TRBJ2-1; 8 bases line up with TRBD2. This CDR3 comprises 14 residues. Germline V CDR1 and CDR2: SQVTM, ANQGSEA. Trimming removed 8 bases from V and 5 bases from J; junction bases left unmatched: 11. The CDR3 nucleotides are TGCAGCTCCTCCACGCTAGCGGGTCACAATGAGCAGTTCTTC. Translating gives CSSSTLAGHNEQFF.

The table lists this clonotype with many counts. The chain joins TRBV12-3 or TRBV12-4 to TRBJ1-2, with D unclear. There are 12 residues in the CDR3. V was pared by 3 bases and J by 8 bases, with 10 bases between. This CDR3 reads CASSLAGGGYTF. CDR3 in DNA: TGTGCCAGCAGTTTGGCAGGAGGAGGCTACACCTTC.

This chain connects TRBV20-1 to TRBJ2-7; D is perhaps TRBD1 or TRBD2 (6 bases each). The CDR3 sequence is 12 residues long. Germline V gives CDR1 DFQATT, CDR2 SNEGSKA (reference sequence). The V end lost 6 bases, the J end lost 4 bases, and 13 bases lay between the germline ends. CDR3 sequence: CSAGGELYEQYF. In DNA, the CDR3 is TGCAGTGCGGGGGGCGAACTTTACGAGCAGTACTTC.

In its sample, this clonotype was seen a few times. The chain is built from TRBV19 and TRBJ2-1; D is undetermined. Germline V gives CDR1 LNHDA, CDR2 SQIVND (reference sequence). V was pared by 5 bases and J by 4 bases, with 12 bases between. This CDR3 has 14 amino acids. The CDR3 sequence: CASSPLAEYNEQFF. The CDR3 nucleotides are TGTGCCAGTAGTCCCTTGGCAGAGTACAATGAGCAGTTCTTC.

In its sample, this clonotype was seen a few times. CDR3 bases: TGCGCCAGCAGTCGGGCCCAGAGCTCCTACAATGAGCAGTTCTTC. Its translation is CASSRAQSSYNEQFF. This chain connects TRBV10-2 to TRBJ2-1; D not resolved. The CDR3 has 15 residues. Trimming cost V 5 bases and J 0 bases, with 11 bases left between them. Germline-derived CDR1 and CDR2 are WSHSY and SAAADI.

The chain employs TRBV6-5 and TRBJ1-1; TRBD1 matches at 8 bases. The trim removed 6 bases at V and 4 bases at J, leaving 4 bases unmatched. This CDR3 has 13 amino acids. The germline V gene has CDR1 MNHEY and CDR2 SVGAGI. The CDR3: CASRGQVFTEAFF. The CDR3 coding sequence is TGTGCCAGCAGGGGACAGGTTTTCACTGAAGCTTTCTTT.